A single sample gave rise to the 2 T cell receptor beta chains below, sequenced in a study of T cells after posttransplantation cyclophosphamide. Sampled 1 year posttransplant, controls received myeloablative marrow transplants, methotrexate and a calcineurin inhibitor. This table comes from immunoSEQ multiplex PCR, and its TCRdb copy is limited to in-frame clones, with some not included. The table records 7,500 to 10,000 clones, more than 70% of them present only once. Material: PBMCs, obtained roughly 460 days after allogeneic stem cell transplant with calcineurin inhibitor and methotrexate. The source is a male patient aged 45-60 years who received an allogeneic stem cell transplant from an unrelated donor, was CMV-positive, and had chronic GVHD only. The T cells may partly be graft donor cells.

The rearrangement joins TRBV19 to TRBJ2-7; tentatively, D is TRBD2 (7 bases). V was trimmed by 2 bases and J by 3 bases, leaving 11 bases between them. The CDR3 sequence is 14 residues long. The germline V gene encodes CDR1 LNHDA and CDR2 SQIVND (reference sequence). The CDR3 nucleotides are TGTGCCAGTAGTATACGGGGGGCGAACTACGAGCAGTACTTC. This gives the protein CASSIRGANYEQYF.

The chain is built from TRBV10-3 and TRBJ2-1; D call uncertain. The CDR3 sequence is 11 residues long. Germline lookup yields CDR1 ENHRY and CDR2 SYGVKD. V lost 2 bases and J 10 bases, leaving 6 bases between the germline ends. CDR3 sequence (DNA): TGTGCCATCAGTGAGACTCTCGAGCAGTTCTTC. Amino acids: CAISETLEQFF.